This T cell receptor (beta chain) was profiled in a study of regulatory T cells in long-lasting Graves disease. As for time point: newly diagnosed GD, antithyroid drugs for less than 3 months. After RNA was extracted from PBMCs, the TCR library was made from it. The authors built TCR beta libraries using iRepertoire HTBI primers and Arm-PCR of CDR3 regions. Each CDR3 protein is one row after TCRdb ran MiXCR on the multiplex PCR reads. The sample includes 530,000 or so distinct CDR3 sequences, about 13% of them seen just once. This clonotype was counted ten times or more. This sample was also put to use in a study of T cells in Graves' hyperthyroidism and ophthalmopathy. That paper notes: HTBI primers were used for first-round RT-PCR of the TCR CDR3.

The origin of this receptor is a young man with Graves disease. The material was peripheral blood mononuclear cells (PBMCs), obtained at new diagnosis, from a patient treated with antithyroid drugs.

CDR3 bases: TGTGCCAGCAGCTTAGGAACAGGAGGTGCGGGGCATGAGCAGTTCTTC. It codes for CASSLGTGGAGHEQFF. This sequence joins TRBV11-2 and TRBJ2-1, with D perhaps TRBD2 (6 bases). Trimming pared 1 base from V and 8 bases from J, leaving 18 bases between. The germline V gene encodes CDR1 SGHAT and CDR2 FQNNGV. The CDR3 has 16 residues.